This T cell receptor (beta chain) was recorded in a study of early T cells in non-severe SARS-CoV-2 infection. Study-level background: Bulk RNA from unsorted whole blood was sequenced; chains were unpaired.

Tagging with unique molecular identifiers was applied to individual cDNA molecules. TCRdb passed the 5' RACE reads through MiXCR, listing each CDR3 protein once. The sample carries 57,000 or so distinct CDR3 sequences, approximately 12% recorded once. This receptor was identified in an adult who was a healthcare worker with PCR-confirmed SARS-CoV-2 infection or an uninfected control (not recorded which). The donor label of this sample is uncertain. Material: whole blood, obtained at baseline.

The CDR3: CASSLDTQETQYF. In DNA, the CDR3 is TGTGCCAGCAGCTTGGACACACAAGAGACCCAGTACTTC. J is TRBJ2-5 and V is TRBV5-6; D uncertain. Deletions cut 0 bases from V and 2 bases from J, with 5 bases between. CDR1 is SGHDT, CDR2 YYEEEE, per germline. The CDR3 is 13 amino acids.